Presented here are 24 T cell receptor beta chains from one specimen sequenced in a study of metastatic and nonmetastatic thyroid tumors. The entire patient cohort was treatment-naive prior to thyroid surgery. TCRdb re-called clones from the PCR reads using MiXCR. The sample holds roughly 48,000 clones; approximately 24% are singletons and the top ten take 3.5% to 4%. The sequenced sample consisted of blood. These TCRs come from a male donor with papillary thyroid cancer or a benign thyroid nodule (not recorded which). Some clones in this sample may be carry-over from other donors' samples.

Concerning this clone: Since a much larger clone is just one base distant, this may be a read error. In the same sample, other DNA sequences code for this CDR3. The chain links TRBV20-1 to TRBJ2-7; no clear D. Germline-derived CDR1 and CDR2 are DFQATT and SNEGSKA (reference sequence). The CDR3 runs to 13 residues. The CDR3 sequence is CSVPLSSRHEQYF. The CDR3 DNA follows: TGCAGTGTTCCGTTGAGTAGTCGCCACGAGCAATACTTC.

This clone was observed at least ten times. The rearrangement uses TRBV4-1 and TRBJ1-3, with D possibly TRBD1 on 5 matching bases. The V gene's germline CDR1 is MGHRA and CDR2 YSYEKL. The CDR3 consists of 18 residues. Trimming took 1 base from V and 1 from J, leaving 17 bases between them. This CDR3 is CASSQGPRGTGSGNTIYF. CDR3 DNA sequence: TGCGCCAGCAGCCAAGGCCCTCGGGGGACGGGTTCTGGAAACACCATATATTTT.

J is TRBJ2-2 and V is TRBV6-1; 9 bases map to TRBD2. After removal of 6 bases from V and 0 bases from J, the junction contained 8 bases not matched to a gene. This CDR3 region has 17 residues. Per the germline V gene, CDR1 is MNHNS and CDR2 is SASEGT. The CDR3 is CASSPRPSGANTGELFF. The DNA of the CDR3 is TGTGCCAGCAGCCCCCGACCTAGCGGGGCGAACACCGGGGAGCTGTTTTTT.

This clone has a count of ten or more. The chain joins TRBV20-1 to TRBJ1-4; 9 bases agree with TRBD1. Germline V lookup: CDR1 DFQATT, CDR2 SNEGSKA (reference sequence). The CDR3 loop spans 15 amino acids. J lost 8 bases, V lost 5 bases, and 12 bases had no gene match. The CDR3 DNA sequence: TGCAGTGCTCAATCCCCGGGACAGGGAACCGAAAAACTGTTTTTT. Residues: CSAQSPGQGTEKLFF.

V is TRBV20-1 and J is TRBJ2-5, with 11 bases aligning to TRBD2. The ends lost 5 bases at V and 2 bases at J; junction bases unmatched: 7. Germline V gene data show CDR1 as DFQATT and CDR2 as SNEGSKA (reference sequence). The CDR3 loop spans 15 amino acids. CDR3 nucleotide sequence: TGCAGTGCTGGGAGACTAGCGGGAAATCAAGAGACCCAGTACTTC. Its translation: CSAGRLAGNQETQYF.

The table lists this clone with a few counts. The junction differs from germline at one of its ends, possibly a read error. The V and J genes are TRBV6-5 and TRBJ1-1; D gene uncertain. The germline gives CDR1 MNHEY, CDR2 SVGAGI. This CDR3 comprises 13 residues. CDR3 nucleotide sequence: TGTGCCAGCCGTTACGCCATGAACACTGAGGCTTTCTTT. Protein sequence: CASRYAMNTEAFF.

V gene TRBV6-1 combines with J gene TRBJ2-7; 7 positions match TRBD1. Trimming cost V 6 bases and J 4 bases; bases outside gene matches: 6. Germline V lookup: CDR1 MNHNS, CDR2 SASEGT. This CDR3 is 13 amino acids long. The CDR3 nucleotides are TGTGCCAGCAGGACAGGGCCCGAATACGAGCAGTACTTC. It codes for CASRTGPEYEQYF.

This clone occurred many times. This chain uses TRBV3-1 with TRBJ1-1; D not certain. V lost 0 bases and J lost 5, with 4 bases in between. There are 12 residues in the CDR3. Germline V gene sequence: CDR1 LGHDT, CDR2 YNNKEL (reference sequence). CDR3 bases: TGTGCCAGCAGCCAAGAGGGGACTGAAGCTTTCTTT. It encodes CASSQEGTEAFF.

The chain combines TRBV4-1 with TRBJ1-6; D perhaps matches TRBD1 (5 bases). Trimming pared 9 bases from V and 8 bases from J, leaving 14 bases between. There are 13 residues in the CDR3. Germline values: CDR1 MGHRA, CDR2 YSYEKL. The CDR3 here is CARNLQGDSPLHF. Written as DNA, the CDR3 is TGCGCCAGAAATCTCCAAGGGGATTCACCCCTCCACTTT.

Of note for this clone: An end of the junction does not agree with germline; a read error may underlie this. The sample carries other DNA sequences with the same CDR3. This chain connects TRBV10-1 to TRBJ2-2; D perhaps matches TRBD1 (6 bases). The CDR3 sequence is 14 residues long. CDR1 is WNHNN and CDR2 is SYGVQD in the germline V gene (reference sequence). The CDR3 DNA reads as TGTGCCAGCAGGGGACAACAGAACACCGGGGAGCTTTTTTTT. Translated: CASRGQQNTGELFF.

This clone was picked up many times. The chain links TRBV7-2 to TRBJ2-1; 14 nucleotides match TRBD2. Germline assignment: CDR1 SGHTA and CDR2 FQGNSA. The CDR3 loop spans 17 amino acids. Trimming at V came to 6 bases and at J to 14 bases, leaving 18 bases not matched to a gene. The CDR3 is CASSYGGGTSGSYPKFF. CDR3 coding DNA: TGTGCCAGCAGTTACGGGGGTGGGACTAGCGGGAGCTATCCAAAGTTCTTC.

Relative to its sample, this clone is medium-sized (0.01 to 0.1%). J is TRBJ2-7 and V is TRBV5-1; 7 bases match TRBD1. Germline trimming cut 2 bases from V and 4 bases from J; bases unmatched to any gene: 18. Per the germline V gene, CDR1 is SGHRS and CDR2 is YFSETQ. The CDR3 extends over 18 amino acids. The CDR3 sequence: CASSFRPGDSKIFYEQYF. CDR3 DNA sequence: TGCGCCAGCAGCTTCCGGCCAGGGGACAGCAAAATTTTTTACGAGCAGTACTTC.

This clone has a count of ten or more. The gene calls are TRBV7-9 and TRBJ2-4, with unresolved D. Germline V CDR1 and CDR2: SEHNR, FQNEAQ (reference sequence). The V end was cut by 5 bases, the J end by 2 bases, with 7 bases between. The length of the CDR3 is 13 residues. CDR3 residues: CASSQETKNIQYF. CDR3 DNA sequence: TGTGCCAGCAGCCAGGAAACCAAAAACATTCAGTACTTC.

This clone was detected ten times or more. The chain couples TRBV7-9 to TRBJ2-5; weak D call: TRBD1 (6 bases). V was trimmed by 5 bases and J by 2 bases, leaving 15 bases between them. Germline loops: CDR1 SEHNR, CDR2 FQNEAQ (reference sequence). CDR3 length: 15 residues. This chain's CDR3 is CASSRTDSYQETQYF. The CDR3 DNA reads as TGTGCCAGCAGCCGAACGGACAGTTATCAAGAGACCCAGTACTTC.

The sample holds many counts of this clone. The CDR3 reads CASSDGLYNEQFF. The CDR3 DNA reads as TGTGCCAGCAGTGATGGCCTTTACAATGAGCAGTTCTTC. The chain couples TRBV2 to TRBJ2-1; D not resolved. Germline CDR1 SNHLY, CDR2 FYNNEI. The CDR3 has 13 residues. V gave up 3 bases and J gave up 4 bases, with 7 bases separating them.

This clone was seen a few times. The chain joins TRBV12-3 or TRBV12-4 to TRBJ1-6; 9 nucleotides agree with TRBD1. J gave up 7 bases and V 5 bases, and 6 bases lay outside the gene matches. The CDR3 has 15 residues. This chain's CDR3 is CASSPSGTGNSPLHF. The CDR3 nucleotides are TGTGCCAGCAGTCCATCCGGGACAGGGAATTCACCCCTCCACTTT.

The genes are TRBV30 and TRBJ2-5; D may be TRBD2 (6 bases). Trimming took off 3 bases at V and 5 bases at J, with 19 bases between the two ends. Germline CDR1 is GTSNPN and CDR2 is SVGIG (reference sequence). The CDR3 consists of 15 residues. As DNA, the CDR3 is TGTGCCTGGAGGGGGGGATCTTCTATCGGGGAGACCCAGTACTTC. Amino acids: CAWRGGSSIGETQYF.

This clone was detected many times. For the CDR3, the DNA is TGTGCCAGCAGCACGGCCGTAGTGGAAGCTTTCTTT. Translated, it gives CASSTAVVEAFF. V and J are TRBV7-9 and TRBJ1-1, with no clear D. V lost 5 bases, J lost 8 bases, and 12 bases lay in between. Germline V gene lookup returns CDR1 SEHNR and CDR2 FQNEAQ (reference sequence). This CDR3 contains 12 residues.

This clone was picked up many times. V is TRBV6-1 and J is TRBJ2-5; D is perhaps TRBD1 (6 bases). V lost 6 bases and J 4 bases, leaving 6 bases between the germline ends. CDR3 length: 11 amino acids. Germline CDR1 reads MNHNS; CDR2 reads SASEGT. The CDR3 reads CASRGGETQYF. The CDR3 region has the DNA TGTGCCAGCAGAGGGGGAGAGACCCAGTACTTC.

This clone was seen more than once but under ten times. The rearrangement joins TRBV6-1 to TRBJ2-1; D may correspond to TRBD1 or TRBD2 (6 bases each). This CDR3 has 15 amino acids. Trimming stripped 2 bases from V and 15 bases from J, with 23 bases between. CDR1 is MNHNS and CDR2 is SASEGT in the germline V gene. The CDR3 spells CASSERGLEGVVGFF. The CDR3 nucleotides read TGTGCCAGCAGTGAACGGGGTTTGGAGGGGGTAGTTGGGTTCTTC.

This clone was found many times. The chain combines TRBV20-1 with TRBJ1-1; 10 bases match TRBD1. Germline loops: CDR1 DFQATT, CDR2 SNEGSKA (reference sequence). J lost 11 bases, V lost 5 bases, and 11 bases had no gene match. The CDR3 is 13 residues long. The CDR3: CSAHDGQGVLAFF. DNA of the CDR3: TGCAGTGCTCACGACGGACAGGGGGTTTTGGCTTTCTTT.

This clone has ten or more counts. The junction differs from germline at one of its ends, possibly a read error. The chain links TRBV3-1 to TRBJ2-7, with D possibly TRBD1 on 5 matching bases. Germline lookup yields CDR1 LGHDT and CDR2 YNNKEL (reference sequence). The CDR3 contains 13 residues. Written as DNA, the CDR3 is TGTGCCAGCAGCCAAGTGCTTTCAGGACACAAAAGGTTC. Translated: CASSQVLSGHKRF.

This clone was seen many times. This may arise from a read error, as a much more abundant clone is one base away. The rearrangement uses TRBV9 and TRBJ1-6, with unresolved D. Looked up from germline, CDR1 is SGDLS and CDR2 is YYNGEE. Trimming removed 3 bases from V and 10 bases from J, with 11 bases in between. This CDR3 has 13 amino acids. The CDR3 reads CASSARPKSPLHF. CDR3 in DNA: TGTGCCAGCAGCGCGCGCCCCAAGTCACCCCTCCACTTT.

The rearrangement joins TRBV28 to TRBJ1-1; D gene unclear. V gave up 2 bases and J gave up 5 bases, with 12 bases separating them. Germline V CDR1 and CDR2: MDHEN, SYDVKM. CDR3 length: 14 residues. CDR3 in amino acids: CASSLPWACTEAFF. CDR3 DNA: TGTGCCAGCAGTTTACCATGGGCGTGTACTGAAGCTTTCTTT.